This entry features one T cell receptor (beta chain) sequence. These data come from a study of radiation and T cells in renal cell carcinoma. Assay: immunoSEQ multiplex PCR; the TCRdb copy retains only in-frame clones and omits some. Here the sample spans around 140,000 clones, about 88% being singletons. As for time point: baseline pretreatment blood. Treatment reported: 15 Gy SBRT to primary tumor, nephrectomy 4 weeks later. The tumor was a clear cell renal cell carcinoma. Here the sequenced sample was blood, taken from a patient whose treatment included radiotherapy and nephrectomy. The receptor's source is a woman aged 70-85 years with renal cell carcinoma.

The CDR3 DNA reads as TGTGCCAGCAGTACCCGACAGGGTATATCGCATGGCTACACCTTC. Protein: CASSTRQGISHGYTF. The chain links TRBV28 to TRBJ1-2; 7 bases are shared with TRBD1. After removal of 5 bases from V and 6 bases from J, the junction contained 12 bases not matched to a gene. The CDR3 covers 15 residues. Germline V gene data show CDR1 as MDHEN and CDR2 as SYDVKM.